This T cell receptor beta chain derives from a study of neurological immune-mediated disorders. Notes on the study in general: Private repertoires in all groups were suggested by the absence of shared CDR3 amino acid sequences among expanded clones across subjects.

The CDR3 length is 14 residues. Trimming removed 7 bases from V and 4 bases from J, with 16 bases in between. Germline V gene sequence: CDR1 MNHNS, CDR2 SASEGT. As for this clonotype: Its target is not known.

TCRdb processed the 5' RACE reads anew with MiXCR; each CDR3 protein has one entry. This table holds 40,000 to 50,000 distinct CDR3 sequences, more than 2% found once. The sequenced sample consisted of PBMCs. The J gene is TRBJ1-1, the V gene TRBV6-1; D is perhaps TRBD1 (6 bases). This TCR was sampled from a man younger than 45 with multiple sclerosis. This CDR3 is CASNSHRAPTEAFF. CDR3 DNA: TGTGCCAGCAACTCTCACAGGGCCCCCACTGAAGCTTTCTTT.